This T cell receptor (beta chain) derives from a study of cytomegalovirus exposure and HLA in healthy donors. Study in general: An earlier analysis found roughly 100 million unique TCR beta sequences from approximately 190 million T cells.

When sampled, the donors appeared nominally healthy, though they likely had unrecorded immune exposures. The PCR had 60 Vbeta and 13 Jbeta primers. Generated by immunoSEQ multiplex PCR, the TCRdb table keeps only in-frame clones and is missing some. The data hold about 120,000 clones, with less than 80% observed a single time. The sample comprised PBMCs. The clonotype was recovered from a woman between 45 and 60 years old in good health and CMV-seronegative.

The CDR3, as DNA: TGTGCCAGTAGTTCCCTATTAGTAAATGAGCAGTTCTTC. Translation gives CASSSLLVNEQFF. This chain connects TRBV19 to TRBJ2-1, with D unresolved. The CDR3 has 13 residues. The V gene lost 5 bases and the J gene lost 7 bases, with 12 bases spanning the gap. The germline V gene encodes CDR1 LNHDA and CDR2 SQIVND (reference sequence).